There are many counts of the clone carrying this TCR beta chain. The antigen is unknown. J lost 9 bases, V lost 4 bases, and 14 bases had no gene match. CDR1 is SGHDN, CDR2 FVKESK, per germline. The CDR3 extends over 17 amino acids. This sample was taken from a study of early T cells in non-severe SARS-CoV-2 infection. About the study: Bulk RNA isolated from unsorted whole blood underwent sequencing; chains were not paired. Study-wide findings and caveats: VDJdb-based matching was biased toward anti-spike CD8 responses and missed private and CD4 specificities.

TCRdb ran MiXCR on the 5' RACE reads and lists one entry per CDR3 protein. The sample lists about 79,000 distinct CDR3 sequences, 11% occurring once. The receptor was derived from an adult who was a healthcare worker with PCR-confirmed SARS-CoV-2 infection or an uninfected control (not recorded which). The J gene is TRBJ2-3, the V gene TRBV14; 12 positions match TRBD2. Sequencing was carried out using whole blood. CDR3 protein: CASSLLLTSGGKETQYF. The CDR3 nucleotides are TGTGCCAGCAGCCTTCTTTTGACTAGCGGGGGAAAGGAGACGCAGTATTTT.